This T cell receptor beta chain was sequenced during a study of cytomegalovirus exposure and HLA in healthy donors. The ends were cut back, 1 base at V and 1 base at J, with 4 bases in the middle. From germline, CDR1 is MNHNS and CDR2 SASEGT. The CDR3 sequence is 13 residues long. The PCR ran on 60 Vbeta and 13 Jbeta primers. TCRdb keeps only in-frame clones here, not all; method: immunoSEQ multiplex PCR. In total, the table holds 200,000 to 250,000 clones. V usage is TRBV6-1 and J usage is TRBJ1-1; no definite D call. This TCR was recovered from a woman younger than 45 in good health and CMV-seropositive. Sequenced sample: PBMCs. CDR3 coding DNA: TGTGCCAGCAGTGAAGGAGGGAACACTGAAGCTTTCTTT. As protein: CASSEGGNTEAFF.